These 20 T cell receptor beta chains were all obtained from the same sample, sequenced in a study of blood T cell repertoires in COVID-19. TCRdb keeps only in-frame clones here, not all; method: immunoSEQ multiplex PCR. Of 110,000 to 150,000 clones listed, approximately 80% were seen once; the top ten hold approximately 1.8%. The sequenced sample consisted of PBMCs or T cells enriched from blood (not recorded which). All receptors come from a woman aged 18-29 years who had been exposed to COVID-19.

V gene TRBV7-2 combines with J gene TRBJ2-7, with D possibly being TRBD2 (6 bases). The CDR3 sequence is 15 residues long. Germline assignment: CDR1 SGHTA and CDR2 FQGNSA. V lost 0 bases to trimming and J lost 3 bases, with 12 bases between them. CDR3 in amino acids: CASSLARDSVYEQYF. CDR3 DNA: TGTGCCAGCAGCTTAGCGCGGGACTCCGTCTACGAGCAGTACTTC. The full variable domain, completed using reference TRBV7-2 and TRBJ2-7, is GAGVSQSPSNKVTEKGKDVELRCDPISGHTALYWYRQSLGQGLEFLIYFQGNSAPDKSGLPSDRFSAERTGGSVSTLTIQRTQQEDSAVYLCASSLARDSVYEQYFGPGTRLTVT.

This clone was detected only a few times. CDR3 bases: TGTGCCTGGAGTGGGGACAACAACTATGGCTACACCTTC. It encodes CAWSGDNNYGYTF. This sequence joins TRBV30 and TRBJ1-2, with D possibly TRBD1 on 6 matching bases. The germline gives CDR1 GTSNPN, CDR2 SVGIG (reference sequence). The V and J ends lost 1 base and 2 bases respectively, with 8 bases between them. This CDR3 has 13 amino acids.

The V gene is TRBV24-1, the J gene TRBJ2-2; 10 bases align to TRBD1. Trimming removed 9 bases from V and 4 bases from J; junction bases left unmatched: 7. The CDR3 totals 15 residues. Germline V gene sequence: CDR1 KGHDR, CDR2 SFDVKD. The CDR3 bases are TGTGCCACCGAAGCCGGGACAGGGGTCACCGGGGAGCTGTTTTTT. It translates to CATEAGTGVTGELFF.

This clone appeared once. The rearrangement joins TRBV12-5 to TRBJ2-7; 8 bases map to TRBD2. The length of the CDR3 is 14 residues. Trimming at V came to 5 bases and at J to 1 base, leaving 4 bases not matched to a gene. The V gene's germline CDR1 is LGHNT and CDR2 FRNRAP. As DNA, the CDR3 is TGTGCTAGTGGTGAAAGCGGGAGATCCTACGAGCAGTACTTC. This translates into CASGESGRSYEQYF.

This clone was counted a few times. This chain joins TRBV6-4 and TRBJ2-1; possible D gene TRBD1, 5 bases. The CDR3 is 16 amino acids. Germline values: CDR1 MRHNA, CDR2 SNTAGT. Trimming left V 0 bases short and J 6 bases short, with 15 bases between. The CDR3 loop is CASSDSQGVGGNEQFF. The CDR3 region has the DNA TGTGCCAGCAGTGACTCCCAGGGTGTTGGTGGCAATGAGCAGTTCTTC.

This sequence joins TRBV24-1 and TRBJ2-7; perhaps TRBD1 as D (6 bases). CDR3 length: 13 residues. CDR1 is KGHDR, CDR2 SFDVKD, per germline. The V and J ends lost 10 bases and 3 bases respectively, with 15 bases between them. This CDR3 reads CATTEQDSYEQYF. As DNA, the CDR3 is TGTGCCACGACGGAACAGGACAGCTACGAGCAGTACTTC.

The chain joins TRBV30 to TRBJ2-7; 10 bases are a match to TRBD2. The CDR3 covers 15 residues. Germline V CDR1 and CDR2: GTSNPN, SVGIG (reference sequence). Trimming removed 3 bases from V and 1 base from J; junction bases left unmatched: 6. Here the CDR3 DNA reads TGTGCCTGGAGGGGGACTAGCGCAACATCCTACGAGCAGTACTTC. Its translation is CAWRGTSATSYEQYF.

The rearrangement joins TRBV25-1 to TRBJ1-2, with D perhaps matching TRBD1 (6 bases). Between the trimmed V and J ends, which lost 8 bases and 4 bases, there was a span of 14 bases. The germline gives CDR1 MGHDK, CDR2 SYGVNS. This CDR3 has 13 residues. CDR3 sequence (DNA): TGTGCCAGCGGCACAGGGAATAGCTATGGCTACACCTTC. This sequence encodes CASGTGNSYGYTF.

The gene calls are TRBV28 and TRBJ1-6, with 7 bases that match TRBD1. This CDR3 is built from 15 residues. Trimming removed 6 bases from V and 7 bases from J; junction bases left unmatched: 9. In germline, CDR1 is MDHEN, CDR2 SYDVKM. CDR3 sequence reads: CASSPTGMYNSPLHF. CDR3 in DNA: TGTGCCAGCAGCCCGACAGGGATGTACAATTCACCCCTCCACTTT.

The rearrangement links TRBV27 to TRBJ1-1, with D possibly TRBD1 on 5 matching bases. V was pared by 3 bases and J by 1 base, with 9 bases between. Germline assignment: CDR1 MNHEY and CDR2 SMNVEV (reference sequence). The CDR3 runs to 14 residues. DNA of the CDR3: TGTGCCAGCAGTTTTCAGGGAGGGAACACTGAAGCTTTCTTT. Amino acid sequence: CASSFQGGNTEAFF.

The rearrangement joins TRBV5-1 to TRBJ2-1; D possibly corresponds to TRBD2 (6 bases). Germline-derived CDR1 and CDR2 are SGHRS and YFSETQ. This CDR3 has 13 residues. V lost 3 bases to trimming and J lost 7 bases, with 11 bases between them. CDR3 sequence: CASSSQLANEQFF. CDR3 sequence (DNA): TGCGCCAGCAGCTCCCAACTAGCAAATGAGCAGTTCTTC.

The rearrangement joins TRBV11-2 to TRBJ1-1; 11 bases agree with TRBD1. The CDR3 extends over 17 amino acids. Germline loops: CDR1 SGHAT, CDR2 FQNNGV. The V gene end was trimmed by 4 bases and the J gene end by 7 bases; junction bases not matched to a gene: 14. The CDR3: CASSWDWDRGIEGEAFF. As DNA, the CDR3 is TGTGCCAGCAGCTGGGATTGGGACAGGGGGATTGAGGGTGAAGCTTTCTTT.

This sequence joins TRBV6-5 and TRBJ2-3, with no clear D. Germline V gives CDR1 MNHEY, CDR2 SVGAGI. The CDR3 totals 15 residues. V gave up 5 bases and J gave up 2 bases, with 14 bases separating them. The DNA for the CDR3 is TGTGCCAGCAGTACCGACGGAGCCTCCACAGATACGCAGTATTTT. The encoded protein is CASSTDGASTDTQYF.

In this sample, this clone turned up a few times. The V and J genes are TRBV7-9 and TRBJ1-4; TRBD1 agrees at 7 bases. This CDR3 is 16 amino acids long. Per germline, CDR1 SEHNR and CDR2 FQNEAQ (reference sequence). V dropped 1 base and J dropped 6; count of bases not matched to a gene: 8. CDR3 in amino acids: CASSLGGTVRYEKLFF. The CDR3 nucleotides are TGTGCCAGCAGCTTAGGAGGGACAGTTAGATATGAAAAACTGTTTTTT.

The chain employs TRBV30 and TRBJ1-5; no clear D. Germline V gene sequence: CDR1 GTSNPN, CDR2 SVGIG (reference sequence). Trimming took 2 bases from V and 2 from J, leaving 13 bases between them. The CDR3 covers 15 residues. The CDR3 sequence: CAWSYRTRGNQPQHF. CDR3 bases: TGTGCCTGGAGTTATAGGACGAGGGGCAATCAGCCCCAGCATTTT.

The chain joins TRBV5-5 to TRBJ1-5; TRBD1 matches at 7 bases. In germline, CDR1 is SGHKS, CDR2 YYEKEE (reference sequence). The CDR3 consists of 15 residues. V trimming: 4 bases; J trimming: 0 bases; junction bases outside the gene matches: 4. The CDR3 loop reads CASSQTGNSNQPQHF. DNA of the CDR3: TGTGCCAGCAGCCAGACAGGGAATAGCAATCAGCCCCAGCATTTT.

This clone was detected once. This chain links TRBV2 with TRBJ1-4; TRBD1 is a possible D gene (6 bases). The CDR3 has 15 amino acids. Deletions cut 4 bases from V and 3 bases from J, with 12 bases between. In germline, CDR1 is SNHLY, CDR2 FYNNEI. The DNA of the CDR3 is TGTGCCAGCAGTGCGGACAGCGAAGCTAATGAAAAACTGTTTTTT. Its protein product is CASSADSEANEKLFF.

The table lists this clone with a count of one. The V and J genes are TRBV12-5 and TRBJ1-1; 7 nucleotides line up with TRBD1. The CDR3 totals 14 residues. J was trimmed by 3 bases and V by 7 bases; bases with no gene match: 8. Looked up from germline, CDR1 is LGHNT and CDR2 is FRNRAP. DNA for the CDR3: TGTGCTAGTGCCCTCGGGACAGCGTACACTGAAGCTTTCTTT. As protein: CASALGTAYTEAFF.

This clone was seen once. The rearrangement uses TRBV7-3 and TRBJ2-6; a weak D match, TRBD1 (6 bases). Trimming removed 2 bases at V and 2 bases at J, with 7 bases between. The germline V gene encodes CDR1 SGHTA and CDR2 FQGTGA. This CDR3 has 15 amino acids. For the CDR3, the DNA is TGTGCCAGCAGCTTAGCAGGGGCTGGGGCCAACGTCCTGACTTTC. Translated: CASSLAGAGANVLTF.

This clone was seen more than once but under ten times. The rearrangement links TRBV27 to TRBJ1-2, with 10 bases that match TRBD1. There are 14 residues in the CDR3. Trimming removed 6 bases from V and 5 bases from J; junction bases left unmatched: 6. CDR1 is MNHEY, CDR2 SMNVEV, per germline (reference sequence). The CDR3 DNA reads TGTGCCAGCAGATACGGGACAGGGGATTATGGCTACACCTTC. Residues: CASRYGTGDYGYTF.